This is a list of T cell receptor beta chains from one sample in a study of graft-versus-host responses after intestinal transplantation. This table comes from immunoSEQ multiplex PCR, and its TCRdb copy is limited to in-frame clones, with some not included. The top ten clones hold roughly 0.97% of a sample with around 100,000 clones, roughly 90% of them seen once. These receptors are not linked to any known antigen. Here the sequenced sample was unstimulated CD4+ T cells sorted from spleen or lymph node cells, taken before transplant. These receptors all come from a human donor who was the organ donor for an intestinal transplant. Each CDR3 is given with its conserved first and last residue. The D gene is left open where the match is weak. Size is stated for part of the rows, as once, few or many counts, or as a class when the clone is expanded.

CDR3aa,CDR3nt,j_gene,d_gene,abundance,len,v_gene
CASSFTSGGYNEQFF,TGTGCCAGCAGCTTTACTAGCGGGGGCTACAATGAGCAGTTCTTC,TRBJ2-1,TRBD2,NA,15,TRBV6-5
CASSLAPVVYEQFF,TGTGCCAGCAGCTTGGCCCCTGTCGTTTATGAGCAGTTCTTC,TRBJ2-1,NA,NA,14,TRBV5-6
CASSARTGGGEKLFF,TGTGCCAGTAGTGCCCGGACAGGGGGCGGCGAAAAACTGTTTTTT,TRBJ1-4,TRBD1,NA,15,TRBV19
CASSPTTDTQYF,TGTGCCAGCAGCCCGACGACAGATACGCAGTATTTT,TRBJ2-3,NA,few,12,TRBV7-2
CASSQLAGGTDTQYF,TGTGCCAGCAGCCAACTAGCGGGGGGCACAGATACGCAGTATTTT,TRBJ2-3,TRBD2,NA,15,TRBV4-2
CAWRGSDHQPQHF,TGTGCCTGGAGGGGGAGTGACCATCAGCCCCAGCATTTT,TRBJ1-5,NA,NA,13,TRBV30
CASSLGEGGREQFF,TGTGCCAGCAGCTTAGGGGAGGGGGGTCGTGAGCAGTTCTTC,TRBJ2-1,NA,NA,14,TRBV11-3
CSVRQGSASSSYEQYF,TGCAGCGTTCGACAGGGATCCGCATCGAGCTCCTACGAGCAGTACTTC,TRBJ2-7,TRBD1,NA,16,TRBV29-1
CASSVVGGQGRTGQPQHF,TGTGCCAGCAGTGTGGTGGGGGGACAGGGCCGAACGGGACAGCCCCAGCATTTT,TRBJ1-5,TRBD1,NA,18,TRBV2
CASSLGQGAGNIQYF,TGCGCCAGCAGCTTGGGTCAGGGGGCTGGGAACATTCAGTACTTC,TRBJ2-4,TRBD1,NA,15,TRBV5-1
CAEGRVKSGRDTEAFF,TGCGCCGAGGGCAGGGTAAAGTCAGGAAGGGACACTGAAGCTTTCTTT,TRBJ1-1,NA,NA,16,TRBV4-1
CASSQARGRDTTEAFF,TGCGCCAGCAGCCAAGCGCGCGGTCGGGACACAACTGAAGCTTTCTTT,TRBJ1-1,NA,NA,16,TRBV4-1
CAWSAAGGFYNSPLHF,TGTGCCTGGAGTGCCGCGGGGGGGTTCTATAATTCACCCCTCCACTTT,TRBJ1-6,NA,NA,16,TRBV30
CASSQGGTGEQYF,TGCGCCAGCAGCCAGGGCGGGACAGGTGAGCAGTACTTC,TRBJ2-7,TRBD1,NA,13,TRBV5-1
CASRPGQLSNQPQHF,TGTGCCAGCAGGCCTGGACAGCTTAGCAATCAGCCCCAGCATTTT,TRBJ1-5,NA,NA,15,TRBV5-5
CASSRGGGQDEQYF,TGTGCCAGCAGCCGAGGCGGGGGGCAGGACGAGCAGTACTTC,TRBJ2-7,TRBD2,NA,14,TRBV2
CASRTTGEDTQYF,TGTGCCAGCAGAACGACAGGGGAAGATACGCAGTATTTT,TRBJ2-3,TRBD1,NA,13,TRBV6-1
CASSLVGVETQYF,TGCGCCAGCAGCTTGGTGGGAGTCGAGACCCAGTACTTC,TRBJ2-5,NA,NA,13,TRBV5-1
CALQVQMNTEAFF,TGTGCTTTACAGGTACAGATGAACACTGAAGCTTTCTTT,TRBJ1-1,NA,NA,13,TRBV30
CASSFLDRGVPQHF,TGTGCCAGCAGTTTTCTGGACAGGGGCGTGCCCCAGCATTTT,TRBJ1-5,TRBD1,NA,14,TRBV28
CASSVATRLTEAFF,TGTGCCAGCAGCGTAGCTACGAGGCTCACTGAAGCTTTCTTT,TRBJ1-1,NA,NA,14,TRBV9
CASRLTYLGGGYTF,TGTGCCAGCAGACTAACCTACTTGGGTGGCGGCTACACCTTC,TRBJ1-2,NA,NA,14,TRBV2